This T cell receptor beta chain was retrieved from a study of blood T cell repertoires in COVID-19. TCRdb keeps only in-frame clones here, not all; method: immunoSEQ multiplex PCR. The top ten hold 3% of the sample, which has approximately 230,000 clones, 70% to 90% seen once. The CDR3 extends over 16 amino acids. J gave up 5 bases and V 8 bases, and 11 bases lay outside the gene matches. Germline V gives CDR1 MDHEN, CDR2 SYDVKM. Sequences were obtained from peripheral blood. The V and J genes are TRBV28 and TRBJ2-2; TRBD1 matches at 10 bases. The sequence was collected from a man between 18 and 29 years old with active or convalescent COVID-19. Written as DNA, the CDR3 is TGTGCCAGCGGGGGGACAGGGGAGTCGGTAACCGGGGAGCTGTTTTTT. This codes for CASGGTGESVTGELFF. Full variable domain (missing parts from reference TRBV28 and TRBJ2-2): DVKVTQSSRYLVKRTGEKVFLECVQDMDHENMFWYRQDPGLGLRLIYFSYDVKMKEKGDIPEGYSVSREKKERFSLILESASTNQTSMYLCASGGTGESVTGELFFGEGSRLTVL.